Following are 10 T cell receptor beta chains from one sample sequenced in a study of blood T cells in healthy people across ages. Then a second PCR, running roughly 7 to 11 cycles, was carried out with a sample-barcoded 5' primer and a J-beta primer mix. Each CDR3 protein is one row after TCRdb ran MiXCR on the 5' RACE reads. The sample carries about 930,000 distinct CDR3 sequences, about 29% recorded once. In addition, the sample was reused for a study of T cells of mothers and their children.

The sample taken for sequencing was blood. These receptors originate from a woman between 40 and 55 years old in good health.

The chain is built from TRBV12-3 or TRBV12-4 and TRBJ1-1; TRBD1 matches 7 bases. V was pared by 1 base and J by 0 bases, with 11 bases of the junction left unmatched. The CDR3 totals 18 residues. This CDR3 reads CASSLDRGRRGMNTEAFF. The CDR3 nucleotides are TGTGCCAGCAGTTTAGACAGGGGACGACGAGGGATGAACACTGAAGCTTTCTTT.

The table lists this clonotype with many counts. This chain uses TRBV6-5 with TRBJ2-5, with D unresolved. Germline-derived CDR1 and CDR2 are MNHEY and SVGAGI. The CDR3 is 12 residues long. The V gene lost 6 bases and the J gene lost 5 bases, with 10 bases spanning the gap. CDR3 sequence: CASRAGRETQYF. The CDR3 DNA reads TGTGCCAGCAGGGCCGGTCGGGAGACCCAGTACTTC.

A few counts support this clonotype. The V gene is TRBV20-1, the J gene TRBJ2-3, with D maybe TRBD1 (5 bases). The CDR3 contains 18 residues. Deletions cut 0 bases from V and 2 bases from J, with 21 bases between. Germline V gene sequence: CDR1 DFQATT, CDR2 SNEGSKA (reference sequence). CDR3: CSARDKLFGQKFTDTQYF. DNA for the CDR3: TGCAGTGCTAGAGATAAGCTTTTCGGACAAAAATTCACAGATACGCAGTATTTT.

This clonotype was observed at least ten times. V is TRBV6-6 and J is TRBJ2-5; 7 bases map to TRBD1. Trimming at V came to 8 bases and at J to 4 bases, leaving 10 bases not matched to a gene. The CDR3 totals 14 residues. Looked up from germline, CDR1 is MNHNY and CDR2 is SVGAGI (reference sequence). Written as DNA, the CDR3 is TGTGCCAGCCGAGCGTCAGGGGGTTCAGAGACCCAGTACTTC. It is translated as CASRASGGSETQYF.

This clonotype showed up many times. This sequence joins TRBV3-1 and TRBJ2-5; 10 bases fit TRBD2. Trimming removed 4 bases from V and 5 bases from J; junction bases left unmatched: 7. The germline V gene has CDR1 LGHDT and CDR2 YNNKEL (reference sequence). CDR3 size: 15 residues. CDR3 region: CASSPGPSGGETQYF. The CDR3 DNA reads TGTGCCAGCAGCCCCGGGCCTAGCGGGGGTGAGACCCAGTACTTC.

The gene calls are TRBV28 and TRBJ1-1; 9 positions match TRBD1. Germline lookup yields CDR1 MDHEN and CDR2 SYDVKM. V shed 11 bases and J 10 bases; nucleotides not matched to a gene: 14. This CDR3 is built from 13 residues. CDR3 loop: CAQKAAGDRVAFF. The CDR3, as DNA: TGTGCCCAAAAAGCAGCCGGGGACAGGGTAGCTTTCTTT.

This rearrangement joins TRBV20-1 to TRBJ2-1; weak D call: TRBD2 (5 bases). V dropped 3 bases and J dropped 3 bases, with 18 bases sitting between them. The CDR3 has 16 residues. From germline, CDR1 is DFQATT and CDR2 SNEGSKA (reference sequence). CDR3 coding DNA: TGCAGTGCTAGGCCCGACGGCCTCGGGATCTACAATGAGCAGTTCTTC. Protein: CSARPDGLGIYNEQFF.

This clonotype was seen a handful of times. The rearrangement links TRBV7-8 to TRBJ1-5; D gene uncertain. Germline loops: CDR1 SGHVS, CDR2 FQNEAQ. V was clipped by 1 base and J by 1 base, with 11 bases between them. The CDR3 length is 16 residues. CDR3 nucleotide sequence: TGTGCCAGCAGCTTAGAGGTGCTAGGGAGCAATCAGCCCCAGCATTTT. It is translated as CASSLEVLGSNQPQHF. The full variable domain, completed using reference TRBV7-8 and TRBJ1-5, is GAGVSQSPRYKVAKRGQDVALRCDPISGHVSLFWYQQALGQGPEFLTYFQNEAQLDKSGLPSDRFFAERPEGSVSTLKIQRTQQEDSAVYLCASSLEVLGSNQPQHFGDGTRLSIL.

In this sample, this clonotype turned up many times. A read error may be the cause here, since a much bigger clone is one base away. This rearrangement joins TRBV7-2 to TRBJ2-7; 7 bases line up with TRBD1. Germline loops: CDR1 SGHTA, CDR2 FQGNSA. Unmatched junction bases numbered 7, after V lost 4 bases and J lost 7 bases. This CDR3 region has 13 residues. CDR3 DNA sequence: TGTGCCAGCAGCTCAGGACGGGACAGAGAGCAGTACTTC. It specifies CASSSGRDREQYF. Drawing the rest from reference TRBV7-2 and TRBJ2-7, the complete variable domain is GAGVSQSPSNKVTEKGKDVELRCDPISGHTALYWYRQSLGQGLEFLIYFQGNSAPDKSGLPSDRFSAERTGGSVSTLTIQRTQQEDSAVYLCASSSGRDREQYFGPGTRLTVT.

V usage is TRBV28 and J usage is TRBJ2-1; 16 bases line up with TRBD2. V lost 6 bases to trimming and J lost 9 bases; unmatched junction nucleotides: 11. The CDR3 extends over 17 amino acids. Germline V lookup: CDR1 MDHEN, CDR2 SYDVKM. The DNA of the CDR3 is TGTGCCAGCAGCTCCGGGACTAGCGGGGGGGAGAGGGGTGAGCAGTTCTTC. Its translation: CASSSGTSGGERGEQFF.